This TCR beta chain was identified during a study of Ad26.COV2.S vaccination and SARS-CoV-2 variants. On the study more broadly: Recipients of Ad26.COV2.S got it intramuscularly, once or twice 56 days apart.

Clones were read by immunoSEQ multiplex PCR, and TCRdb kept only the in-frame ones, dropping some. Altogether 300,000 to 350,000 clones are present, about nine tenths being singletons, with the ten largest covering 6.4%. This sample's treatment: roughly 19 received Ad26.COV2.S at low or high dose, single or two shots; several received placebo; per-sample allocation not given. Material that was analyzed had been drawn on day 63 after the first vaccine or placebo injection. The sequenced sample was peripheral blood, obtained in a trial of Ad26.COV2.S vaccine versus placebo. The clonotype comes from a person aged 18-60 years who received the Ad26.COV2.S COVID-19 vaccine or a placebo.

CDR3 coding DNA: TGTGCCAGCAGCCAATACGCCCTCAGGTCTGGAAACACCATATATTTT. It specifies CASSQYALRSGNTIYF. This sequence joins TRBV3-1 (or the pseudogene TRBV3-2) and TRBJ1-3; D is unresolved. The CDR3 consists of 16 residues. The germline V gene has CDR1 LGHDT and CDR2 YNNKEL (reference sequence). V was pared by 2 bases and J by 1 base, with 12 bases between.